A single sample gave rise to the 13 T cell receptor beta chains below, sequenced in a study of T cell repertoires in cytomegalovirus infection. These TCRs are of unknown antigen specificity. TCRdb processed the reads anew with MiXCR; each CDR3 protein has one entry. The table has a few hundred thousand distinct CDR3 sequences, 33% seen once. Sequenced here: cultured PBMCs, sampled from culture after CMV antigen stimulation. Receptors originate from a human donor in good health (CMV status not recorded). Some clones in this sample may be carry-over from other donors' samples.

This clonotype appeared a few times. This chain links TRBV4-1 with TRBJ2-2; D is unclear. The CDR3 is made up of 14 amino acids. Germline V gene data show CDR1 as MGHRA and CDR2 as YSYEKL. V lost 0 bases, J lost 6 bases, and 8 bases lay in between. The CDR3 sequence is CASSQDPLAGELFF. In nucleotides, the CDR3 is TGCGCCAGCAGCCAAGACCCTCTCGCCGGGGAGCTGTTTTTT.

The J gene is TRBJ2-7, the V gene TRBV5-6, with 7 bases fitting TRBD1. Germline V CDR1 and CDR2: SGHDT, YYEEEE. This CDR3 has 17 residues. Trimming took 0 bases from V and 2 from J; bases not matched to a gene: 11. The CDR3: CASSLAETGPKTYEQYF. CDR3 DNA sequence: TGTGCCAGCAGCTTGGCAGAGACAGGGCCGAAGACCTACGAGCAGTACTTC. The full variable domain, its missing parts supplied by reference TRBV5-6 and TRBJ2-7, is DAGVTQSPTHLIKTRGQQVTLRCSPKSGHDTVSWYQQALGQGPQFIFQYYEEEERQRGNFPDRFSGHQFPNYSSELNVNALLLGDSALYLCASSLAETGPKTYEQYFGPGTRLTVT.

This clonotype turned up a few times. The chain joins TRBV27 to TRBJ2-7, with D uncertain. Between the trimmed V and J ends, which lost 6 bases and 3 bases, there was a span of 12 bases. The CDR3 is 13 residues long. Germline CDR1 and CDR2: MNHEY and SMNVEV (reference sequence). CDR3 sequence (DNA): TGTGCCAGCAGGGACCTGTCACGCTACGAGCAGTACTTC. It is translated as CASRDLSRYEQYF.

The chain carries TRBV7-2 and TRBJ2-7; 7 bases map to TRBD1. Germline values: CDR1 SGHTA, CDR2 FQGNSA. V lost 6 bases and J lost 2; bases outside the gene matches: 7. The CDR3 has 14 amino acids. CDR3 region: CASRPGQSTYEQYV. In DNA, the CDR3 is TGTGCCAGCAGACCGGGACAGTCGACCTACGAGCAGTACGTC.

The DNA for the CDR3 is TGTGCCAGCAGCTTACCCGGACTAGCGGGATGGAATGAGCAGTTCTTC. It translates to CASSLPGLAGWNEQFF. This chain joins TRBV5-4 and TRBJ2-1; 12 bases are shared with TRBD2. V lost 2 bases to trimming and J lost 7 bases; unmatched junction nucleotides: 7. This CDR3 comprises 16 residues. From germline, CDR1 is SGHNT and CDR2 YYREEE (reference sequence). The full variable domain, with the rest looked up from reference TRBV5-4 and TRBJ2-1, is ETGVTQSPTHLIKTRGQQVTLRCSSQSGHNTVSWYQQALGQGPQFIFQYYREEENGRGNFPPRFSGLQFPNYSSELNVNALELDDSALYLCASSLPGLAGWNEQFFGPGTRLTVL.

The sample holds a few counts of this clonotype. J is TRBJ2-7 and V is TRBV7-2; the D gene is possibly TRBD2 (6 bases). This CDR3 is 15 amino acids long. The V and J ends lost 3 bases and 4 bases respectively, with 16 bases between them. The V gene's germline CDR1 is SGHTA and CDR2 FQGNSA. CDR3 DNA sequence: TGTGCCAGCAGCTTGGGGTTGACTAGTACTTACGAGCAGTACTTC. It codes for CASSLGLTSTYEQYF.

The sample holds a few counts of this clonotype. CDR3 amino acids: CASSLMLGQGNGYTF. CDR3 in DNA: TGTGCCAGCAGCTTAATGTTGGGACAGGGGAATGGCTACACCTTC. V and J are TRBV7-9 and TRBJ1-2, with TRBD1 matching 10 bases. This CDR3 contains 15 residues. Germline V lookup: CDR1 SEHNR, CDR2 FQNEAQ (reference sequence). The ends lost 2 bases at V and 6 bases at J; junction bases unmatched: 6.

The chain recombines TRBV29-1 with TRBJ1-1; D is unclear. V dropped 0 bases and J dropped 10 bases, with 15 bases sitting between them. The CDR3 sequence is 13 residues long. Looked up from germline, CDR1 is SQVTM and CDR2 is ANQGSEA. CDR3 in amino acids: CSVEDEQYPGAFF. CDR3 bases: TGCAGCGTTGAAGATGAACAGTATCCGGGAGCTTTCTTT.

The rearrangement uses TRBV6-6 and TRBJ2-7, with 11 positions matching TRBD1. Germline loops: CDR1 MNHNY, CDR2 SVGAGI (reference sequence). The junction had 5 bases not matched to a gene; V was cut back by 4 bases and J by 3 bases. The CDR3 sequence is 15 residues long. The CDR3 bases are TGTGCCAGCAGTTCGGGGACAGGGGGTTTCTACGAGCAGTACGTC. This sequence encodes CASSSGTGGFYEQYV.

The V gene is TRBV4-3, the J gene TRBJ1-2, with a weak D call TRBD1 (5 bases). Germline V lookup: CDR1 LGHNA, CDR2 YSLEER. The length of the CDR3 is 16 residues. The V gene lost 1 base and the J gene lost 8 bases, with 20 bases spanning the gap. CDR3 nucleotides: TGCGCCAGCAGCCAAGTGAGAGGGGTCGGCCGTAGCGGCTACACCTTC. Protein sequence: CASSQVRGVGRSGYTF.

For the CDR3, the DNA is TGTGCCAGCAGTTACTCTACAGGCGGTAGCTCTGGAAACACCATATATTTT. Translating gives CASSYSTGGSSGNTIYF. The genes are TRBV6-8 and TRBJ1-3, with a weak D call TRBD1 (5 bases). Trimming left V 0 bases short and J 0 bases short, with 12 bases between. The CDR3 covers 17 residues. CDR1 and CDR2 (germline): MNHGY, SAAAGT.

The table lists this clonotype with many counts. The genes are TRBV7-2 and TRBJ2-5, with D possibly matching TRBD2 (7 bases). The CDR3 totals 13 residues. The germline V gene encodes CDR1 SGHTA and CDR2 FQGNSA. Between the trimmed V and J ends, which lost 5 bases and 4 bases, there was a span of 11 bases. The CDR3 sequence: CASSEGGGETQYF. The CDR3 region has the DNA TGTGCCAGCAGCGAGGGGGGGGGAGAGACCCAGTACTTC.

This CDR3 reads CASSPAGDYGYTF. The CDR3 DNA is TGTGCCAGCAGCCCAGCTGGGGACTATGGCTACACCTTC. The chain couples TRBV7-2 to TRBJ1-2; unclear D gene. Germline V lookup: CDR1 SGHTA, CDR2 FQGNSA. The CDR3 loop spans 13 amino acids. With 5 bases removed from V and 3 bases from J, the gap between germline ends came to 10 bases.